This T cell receptor beta chain was identified during a study of spatial heterogeneity in lung cancer. Study background: Donation came from roughly 72 patients with untreated early-stage non-small cell lung cancer.

This clonotype was seen repeatedly, ten times or more. All TCR cDNA molecules were individually tagged with a unique molecular identifier. TCRdb processed the 5' RACE reads anew with MiXCR; each CDR3 protein has one entry. The repertoire holds some 54,000 distinct CDR3 sequences, with more than 6.5% as singletons. Germline trimming cut 0 bases from V and 8 bases from J; bases unmatched to any gene: 3. CDR3 length equals 13 residues. The V gene's germline CDR1 is SGHNT and CDR2 YYREEE (reference sequence). Time point given: blood at routine non-recurrence follow-up after resection. The study sequenced unsorted whole RNA from tumor, nontumor lung or frozen PBMC.

The sequence was collected from a female donor with early-stage non-small cell lung cancer. The sequencing here drew on PBMCs, taken at follow-up. The rearrangement joins TRBV5-4 to TRBJ1-1; TRBD1 matches 8 bases. The CDR3 nucleotides read TGTGCCAGCAGCTTGGACAGGGGGAGAGAAGCTTTCTTT. Residues: CASSLDRGREAFF.